The 21 T cell receptor beta chains below were found in one sample sequenced in a study of T cells in Graves' hyperthyroidism and ophthalmopathy (dated by TCRdb to the late 2010s). Library preparation was by multiplex PCR. Sequenced on an Illumina HiSeq 2000. Amplification of TCR beta CDR3 regions was carried out from RNA transcripts. The TCR CDR3 was subjected to a first round of RT-PCR using the HTBI primer set and the Qiagen OneStep RT-PCR kit. TCRdb's own reprocessing of the public reads used fastp at Q25 and MiXCR and kept productive beta chains. Rows are combined by CDR3 protein, so each entry shows the most common genes and DNA. The sample has about 400,000 distinct CDR3 sequences on record, just under 25% of them singletons. Roughly 80% of the sample comes from the top ten. The sequenced sample consisted of blood. The receptor set was obtained from a man aged 50 to 59 with Graves' hyperthyroidism.

The sample holds many counts of this clonotype. CDR3: CASSLWNQPQHF. The CDR3, as DNA: TGTGCCAGCAGTTTGTGGAACCAGCCCCAGCATTTT. The rearrangement links TRBV28 to TRBJ1-5, with D uncertain. The CDR3 consists of 12 residues. V lost 3 bases to trimming and J lost 7 bases, with 7 bases between them. The germline CDR1 and CDR2 sequences are MDHEN and SYDVKM.

The rearrangement links TRBV11-2 to TRBJ2-5; 12 positions agree with TRBD2. CDR3 length: 15 residues. Germline assignment: CDR1 SGHAT and CDR2 FQNNGV. The V gene end was trimmed by 6 bases and the J gene end by 11 bases; junction bases not matched to a gene: 13. CDR3 nucleotides: TGTGCCAGCAGAAAAATCTCTAGCGGGAGGGAGCCGCAGTACTTC. The encoded protein is CASRKISSGREPQYF.

This clonotype was counted at least ten times. The rearrangement joins TRBV24-1 to TRBJ2-1; the match to TRBD2 covers 9 bases. The CDR3 totals 16 residues. Germline CDR1 is KGHDR and CDR2 is SFDVKD. V lost 4 bases to trimming and J lost 6 bases; unmatched junction nucleotides: 9. Written as DNA, the CDR3 is TGTGCCACCAGTGAATCCTCCGGGACTAGCTTCAATGAGCAGTTCTTC. It encodes CATSESSGTSFNEQFF.

There are many counts of this clonotype. The chain employs TRBV12-3 or TRBV12-4 and TRBJ2-3; D call uncertain. The ends were cut back, 4 bases at V and 0 bases at J, with 11 bases in the middle. The CDR3 consists of 15 residues. CDR3 DNA: TGTGCCAGCAGTTCCCCAGGATCCAGCACAGATACGCAGTATTTT. Translation gives CASSSPGSSTDTQYF.

This clonotype was observed a few times. The chain has TRBV20-1 and TRBJ2-7; a possible D gene is TRBD2 (5 bases). Trimming cost V 5 bases and J 4 bases, with 15 bases left between them. The germline gives CDR1 DFQATT, CDR2 SNEGSKA (reference sequence). This CDR3 is built from 13 residues. This CDR3 reads CSASRGVIYEQYF. The CDR3 DNA follows: TGCAGTGCTTCCCGGGGTGTGATTTACGAGCAGTACTTC.

This clonotype came up a few times. The chain uses TRBV24-1 and TRBJ1-5; TRBD1 aligns across 10 bases. CDR1 is KGHDR, CDR2 SFDVKD, per germline. V shed 3 bases and J 7 bases; nucleotides not matched to a gene: 8. The CDR3 runs 16 residues. The CDR3 here is CATSDKGTGDRQPQHF. CDR3 bases: TGTGCCACCAGTGATAAAGGGACAGGGGATCGACAGCCCCAGCATTTT.

This clonotype was picked up many times. The chain combines TRBV12-3 or TRBV12-4 with TRBJ2-5, with D perhaps being TRBD1 or TRBD2 (5 bases each). V lost 5 bases and J lost 5, with 15 bases in between. The CDR3 spans 14 residues. The CDR3 here is CASSEGWRYETQYF. Here the CDR3 DNA reads TGTGCCAGCAGTGAGGGGTGGCGTTACGAGACCCAGTACTTC.

CDR3 bases: TGTGCCAGCAGCCCAACAAGCCGGGACAGGGGACATTTCTACGAGCAGTACTTC. Amino acid sequence: CASSPTSRDRGHFYEQYF. The chain couples TRBV11-2 to TRBJ2-7, with 10 bases fitting TRBD1. CDR1 SGHAT and CDR2 FQNNGV come from the germline V gene. The CDR3 has 18 residues. V gave up 5 bases and J gave up 3 bases; unmatched junction bases: 16.

This clonotype was counted only a few times. The rearrangement links TRBV5-1 to TRBJ2-3; no firm D call. The CDR3 has 12 residues. The germline gives CDR1 SGHRS, CDR2 YFSETQ. Trimming left V 5 bases short and J 3 bases short, with 7 bases between. CDR3 sequence (DNA): TGCGCCAGCAGACTCACAACAGATACGCAGTATTTT. This sequence encodes CASRLTTDTQYF.

This clonotype was recorded many times. The chain recombines TRBV11-3 with TRBJ2-7; the D call may be TRBD1 or TRBD2 (6 bases each). V gave up 3 bases and J gave up 6 bases, with 18 bases separating them. The CDR3 runs 15 residues. The germline V gene has CDR1 SGHNT and CDR2 YENEEA. CDR3 region: CASSLSAGGGGEQYF. CDR3 DNA sequence: TGTGCCAGCAGCTTGTCAGCCGGAGGGGGAGGCGAGCAGTACTTC.

Of note for this clonotype: This may arise from a read error, as a much more abundant clone is one base away. The chain has TRBV28 and TRBJ2-7; TRBD2 is a possible D gene (6 bases). V was trimmed by 5 bases and J by 5 bases, leaving 19 bases between them. The germline gives CDR1 MDHEN, CDR2 SYDVKM. The CDR3 runs 15 residues. CDR3 loop: CASSTLMGLSHEQYF. For the CDR3, the DNA is TGTGCCAGCAGTACCCTCATGGGACTCTCGCACGAGCAGTACTTC.

V gene TRBV28 combines with J gene TRBJ2-1; a possible D gene is TRBD2 (6 bases). V dropped 3 bases and J dropped 1 base, with 10 bases sitting between them. Germline-derived CDR1 and CDR2 are MDHEN and SYDVKM. This CDR3 is built from 15 residues. CDR3 nucleotide sequence: TGTGCCAGCAGTTTTACTAGCAGATCCTACAATGAGCAGTTCTTC. It is translated as CASSFTSRSYNEQFF.

The chain employs TRBV5-1 and TRBJ2-2; D not certain. In germline, CDR1 is SGHRS, CDR2 YFSETQ. The CDR3 is 16 residues long. Trimming stripped 0 bases from V and 2 bases from J, with 11 bases between. The CDR3 region is CASSLGVRSNTGELFF. CDR3 DNA: TGCGCCAGCAGCTTGGGGGTCAGGTCCAACACCGGGGAGCTGTTTTTT.

The J gene is TRBJ1-5, the V gene TRBV27, with 7 bases aligning to TRBD1. Looked up from germline, CDR1 is MNHEY and CDR2 is SMNVEV (reference sequence). Trimming removed 5 bases from V and 4 bases from J; junction bases left unmatched: 5. The CDR3 length is 14 residues. CDR3: CASSPPGQNQPQHF. As DNA, the CDR3 is TGTGCCAGCAGTCCACCGGGACAGAATCAGCCCCAGCATTTT.

The chain links TRBV11-2 to TRBJ2-6, with TRBD2 identical over 14 bases. Germline values: CDR1 SGHAT, CDR2 FQNNGV. The junction had 7 bases not matched to a gene; V was cut back by 6 bases and J by 3 bases. The CDR3 sequence is 18 residues long. This CDR3 is CASRQGTSGRVGANVLTF. The DNA for the CDR3 is TGTGCCAGCAGGCAGGGGACTAGCGGGAGAGTTGGGGCCAACGTCCTGACTTTC. Full variable domain (rest looked up from reference TRBV11-2 and TRBJ2-6): EAGVAQSPRYKIIEKRQSVAFWCNPISGHATLYWYQQILGQGPKLLIQFQNNGVVDDSQLPKDRFSAERLKGVDSTLKIQPAKLEDSAVYLCASRQGTSGRVGANVLTFGAGSRLTVL.

The chain has TRBV6-1 and TRBJ2-1; 10 nucleotides agree with TRBD1. The CDR3 is made up of 12 amino acids. Per the germline V gene, CDR1 is MNHNS and CDR2 is SASEGT. The V segment lost 6 bases and the J segment 14 bases; nucleotides outside the gene matches: 7. The chain's CDR3 is CASRRPGTGEFF. CDR3 DNA: TGTGCCAGCAGGCGACCAGGGACAGGGGAGTTCTTC.

The rearrangement joins TRBV20-1 to TRBJ2-1; TRBD2 matches 9 bases. Germline V CDR1 and CDR2: DFQATT, SNEGSKA (reference sequence). CDR3 length: 13 amino acids. The V gene end was trimmed by 3 bases and the J gene end by 8 bases; junction bases not matched to a gene: 5. CDR3 in amino acids: CSASSGSLDEQFF. Here the CDR3 DNA reads TGCAGTGCTAGTAGCGGGAGTTTGGATGAGCAGTTCTTC.

Many counts were recorded for this clonotype. J is TRBJ2-1 and V is TRBV2, with a tentative D call TRBD2 (5 bases). Germline V gives CDR1 SNHLY, CDR2 FYNNEI. The V and J ends lost 10 bases and 0 bases respectively, with 10 bases between them. The CDR3 is 13 residues long. The CDR3: CATSGSSYNEQFF. The DNA of the CDR3 is TGTGCCACCAGCGGAAGCTCCTACAATGAGCAGTTCTTC.

This clonotype appeared a few times. This chain uses TRBV4-1 with TRBJ2-5; D uncertain. Germline lookup yields CDR1 MGHRA and CDR2 YSYEKL. The germline V and J ends were trimmed by 5 bases and 3 bases, with 13 bases remaining between them. The CDR3 is 14 residues long. This CDR3 is CASSNPGQKETQYF. CDR3 in DNA: TGCGCCAGCAGCAACCCGGGCCAGAAAGAGACCCAGTACTTC.

This clonotype has at least ten counts. This rearrangement joins TRBV7-2 to TRBJ2-1, with 12 bases fitting TRBD2. V shed 3 bases, J shed 8 bases, and the junction held 8 bases outside the gene matches. Germline CDR1 and CDR2: SGHTA and FQGNSA. CDR3 length: 16 amino acids. CDR3 bases: TGTGCCAGCAGCTTGGGACTAGCGGGCCTAGGCTATGAGCAGTTCTTC. This encodes CASSLGLAGLGYEQFF.

The chain employs TRBV13 and TRBJ1-1, with 8 nucleotides matching TRBD1. This CDR3 spans 14 amino acids. Per germline, CDR1 PRHDT and CDR2 FYEKMQ (reference sequence). With V trimmed by 3 bases and J by 5 bases, 5 bases remained unmatched. As DNA, the CDR3 is TGTGCCAGCAGCTTGCACAGGGGGGTGACTGAAGCTTTCTTT. This codes for CASSLHRGVTEAFF.